Included here is one T cell receptor beta chain sequence, with context. Its antigen remains unidentified. The data belong to a study of CD8+ T cells in alopecia areata. Study results and limitations: The study found higher clonality in lesional than normal scalp, especially in alopecia totalis/universalis. The study also sequences resident alphabeta T cells of normal skin in scalp samples. Unlike in mice, where it was clearer, TCR sharing across patients was less clear, possibly HLA-related.

Once RNA had been extracted, it was reverse transcribed into cDNA to act as the sequencing template. Clones were read by immunoSEQ multiplex PCR, and TCRdb kept only the in-frame ones, dropping some. This sample has some 51,000 clones, with around 96% found just once. Per the germline V gene, CDR1 is MNHNY and CDR2 is SVGAGI (reference sequence). V trimming: 0 bases; J trimming: 7 bases; junction bases outside the gene matches: 4. The CDR3 totals 14 residues. Peripheral blood and lesional scalp punch biopsies were taken from alopecia areata patients. This clonotype was sampled from a human donor with alopecia areata. V gene TRBV6-6 combines with J gene TRBJ1-2; 8 bases are a match to TRBD1. Specimen: CD8+ T cells sorted from blood, collected at week 0. CDR3 protein: CASSYSDRAVGYTF. The CDR3 nucleotides read TGTGCCAGCAGTTACTCGGACAGGGCGGTTGGCTACACCTTC.